This entry lists 21 T cell receptor beta chains sequenced from one sample in a study of cytomegalovirus exposure and HLA in healthy donors. In the PCR, 60 Vbeta and 13 Jbeta primers were used. Some clones are missing from TCRdb's copy, which holds only in-frame ones; the method was immunoSEQ multiplex PCR. The sample includes around 100,000 clones. The sequencing sample was made of PBMCs. The receptors come from a man aged 25-45 years in good health and CMV-seronegative.

The CDR3 reads CASKTSGGVAEQYF. The CDR3 DNA sequence: TGTGCCAGCAAGACTAGCGGGGGGGTCGCCGAGCAGTACTTC. The rearrangement uses TRBV6-1 and TRBJ2-7; TRBD2 agrees at 14 bases. The V and J ends lost 7 bases and 6 bases, in that order; junction bases with no gene match: 5. Germline assignment: CDR1 MNHNS and CDR2 SASEGT. The CDR3 has 14 amino acids.

The chain has TRBV14 and TRBJ2-3; 7 bases line up with TRBD1. Trimming cost V 5 bases and J 2 bases; bases outside gene matches: 7. Germline V gene sequence: CDR1 SGHDN, CDR2 FVKESK. The CDR3 runs to 15 residues. The CDR3 loop reads CASSARDRHTDTQYF. The CDR3 DNA is TGTGCCAGCAGCGCCCGGGACAGACACACAGATACGCAGTATTTT. The whole variable domain, remainder taken from reference TRBV14 and TRBJ2-3, is EAGVTQFPSHSVIEKGQTVTLRCDPISGHDNLYWYRRVMGKEIKFLLHFVKESKQDESGMPNNRFLAERTGGTYSTLKVQPAELEDSGVYFCASSARDRHTDTQYFGPGTRLTVL.

The chain has TRBV11-3 and TRBJ2-1; D perhaps matches TRBD1 (5 bases). V gave up 5 bases and J gave up 7 bases, with 18 bases separating them. The CDR3 is 15 amino acids. Germline assignment: CDR1 SGHNT and CDR2 YENEEA. The chain's CDR3 is CASSNRGAPRNEQFF. The DNA for the CDR3 is TGTGCCAGCAGCAATAGGGGCGCCCCGAGGAATGAGCAGTTCTTC.

J is TRBJ2-3 and V is TRBV7-9; 8 nucleotides align to TRBD1. J lost 4 bases, V lost 5 bases, and 11 bases had no gene match. Germline assignment: CDR1 SEHNR and CDR2 FQNEAQ (reference sequence). The CDR3 sequence is 16 residues long. DNA of the CDR3: TGTGCCAGCAGCCGTTTAAAGCAGGGGGCCGCAGATACGCAGTATTTT. Residues: CASSRLKQGAADTQYF.

V and J are TRBV15 and TRBJ1-6, with TRBD1 matching over 9 bases. Germline loops: CDR1 LNHNV, CDR2 YYDKDF (reference sequence). This CDR3 comprises 19 residues. The ends lost 0 bases at V and 6 bases at J; junction bases unmatched: 12. The CDR3 nucleotides are TGTGCCACCAGCAGAGATTCTTTTGGACAGGGGCGCACTAATTCACCCCTCCACTTT. Encoded protein: CATSRDSFGQGRTNSPLHF.

This chain connects TRBV6-5 to TRBJ1-6; D possibly corresponds to TRBD1 (5 bases). Germline V gene lookup returns CDR1 MNHEY and CDR2 SVGAGI. The V and J ends lost 2 bases and 4 bases respectively, with 9 bases between them. The length of the CDR3 is 15 residues. The CDR3 here is CASSYGTGYNSPLHF. The CDR3 DNA is TGTGCCAGCAGTTACGGAACAGGTTATAATTCACCCCTCCACTTT.

A note on this clone: Germline and junction disagree at one end, which may indicate a read error. The rearrangement links TRBV30 to TRBJ2-2; 11 bases agree with TRBD2. This CDR3 has 18 amino acids. Germline V gene lookup returns CDR1 GTSNPN and CDR2 SVGIG (reference sequence). The CDR3 loop reads CAWSQIISGGAGHRGAVF. The CDR3 DNA sequence: TGTGCCTGGAGTCAAATAATTAGCGGGGGGGCCGGACACCGGGGAGCTGTTTTT.

This rearrangement joins TRBV7-2 to TRBJ2-7; D possibly corresponds to TRBD1 (5 bases). This CDR3 region has 14 residues. V dropped 5 bases and J dropped 3 bases, with 14 bases sitting between them. Germline V gene sequence: CDR1 SGHTA, CDR2 FQGNSA. CDR3 region: CASSPSRALYEQYF. The CDR3 DNA follows: TGTGCCAGCAGCCCGAGCAGGGCCCTCTACGAGCAGTACTTC.

The J gene is TRBJ1-1, the V gene TRBV5-6; D not certain. The V gene lost 3 bases and the J gene lost 0 bases, with 12 bases spanning the gap. This CDR3 is built from 15 residues. Germline V gives CDR1 SGHDT, CDR2 YYEEEE. DNA of the CDR3: TGTGCCAGCAGCTCTTATCGGGTTATGAACACTGAAGCTTTCTTT. It specifies CASSSYRVMNTEAFF.

The V call is TRBV9, the J call TRBJ1-1; tentatively, D is TRBD1 (6 bases). Trimming removed 5 bases at V and 2 bases at J, with 10 bases between. This CDR3 is 13 amino acids long. CDR1 is SGDLS and CDR2 is YYNGEE in the germline V gene. The chain's CDR3 is CASRRGGNTEAFF. CDR3 sequence (DNA): TGTGCCAGCAGGAGGGGGGGAAACACTGAAGCTTTCTTT.

V and J are TRBV5-1 and TRBJ2-3; maybe TRBD1 (6 bases). CDR1 and CDR2 from the germline V gene are SGHRS and YFSETQ. CDR3 length: 14 residues. V lost 1 base and J 2 bases, leaving 8 bases between the germline ends. The CDR3 nucleotides are TGCGCCAGCAGCTTGACAGGGAACACAGATACGCAGTATTTT. Protein: CASSLTGNTDTQYF.

V usage is TRBV2 and J usage is TRBJ2-5; TRBD1 agrees at 10 bases. V lost 7 bases and J lost 6; bases outside the gene matches: 8. The CDR3 spans 14 residues. The germline gives CDR1 SNHLY, CDR2 FYNNEI. CDR3 DNA sequence: TGTGCCAGCATGATGGGACAGGGGCACAAGACCCAGTACTTC. Amino acids: CASMMGQGHKTQYF.

The CDR3 region has the DNA TGTGCCAGTAGCGATAACCCCGGACTAGCGGGGGGCCCAAGGAGGCATACGCAGTATTTT. It encodes CASSDNPGLAGGPRRHTQYF. The V call is TRBV19, the J call TRBJ2-3; 14 nucleotides line up with TRBD2. Germline V gives CDR1 LNHDA, CDR2 SQIVND (reference sequence). Unmatched junction bases numbered 21, after V lost 6 bases and J lost 7 bases. The CDR3 consists of 20 residues. The full variable domain, its missing parts supplied by reference TRBV19 and TRBJ2-3, is DGGITQSPKYLFRKEGQNVTLSCEQNLNHDAMYWYRQDPGQGLRLIYYSQIVNDFQKGDIAEGYSVSREKKESFPLTVTSAQKNPTAFYLCASSDNPGLAGGPRRHTQYFGPGTRLTVL.

V and J are TRBV5-6 and TRBJ1-6; 7 nucleotides match TRBD1. This CDR3 region has 15 residues. V shed 6 bases, J shed 7 bases, and the junction held 10 bases outside the gene matches. Germline CDR1 and CDR2: SGHDT and YYEEEE. CDR3 loop: CASINNRGFNSPLHF. The CDR3 nucleotides read TGTGCCAGCATCAATAACAGGGGTTTCAATTCACCCCTCCACTTT.

V is TRBV6-1 and J is TRBJ1-2; TRBD1 is a possible D gene (6 bases). This CDR3 is built from 13 residues. Trimming took off 1 base at V and 5 bases at J, with 8 bases between the two ends. From germline, CDR1 is MNHNS and CDR2 SASEGT. CDR3 DNA: TGTGCCAGCAGTGAAGGAGGACAGTATGGCTACACCTTC. This sequence encodes CASSEGGQYGYTF.

The CDR3 loop is CASSTSMADTQYF. In nucleotides, the CDR3 is TGCGCCAGCAGTACTAGCATGGCAGATACGCAGTATTTT. This chain links TRBV5-1 with TRBJ2-3; TRBD2 is a possible D gene (6 bases). V gave up 5 bases and J gave up 4 bases, with 11 bases separating them. CDR1 is SGHRS and CDR2 is YFSETQ in the germline V gene. The CDR3 totals 13 residues.

The chain has TRBV10-3 and TRBJ2-1, with 9 bases fitting TRBD2. The junction had 9 bases not matched to a gene; V was cut back by 6 bases and J by 3 bases. Per germline, CDR1 ENHRY and CDR2 SYGVKD. There are 16 residues in the CDR3. The CDR3 loop reads CAIRGLSGGGYNEQFF. CDR3 sequence (DNA): TGTGCCATCAGGGGACTTAGCGGGGGAGGCTACAATGAGCAGTTCTTC.

The chain uses TRBV5-1 and TRBJ2-7; no definite D call. There are 13 residues in the CDR3. CDR1 is SGHRS and CDR2 is YFSETQ in the germline V gene. Trimming shortened V by 1 base and J by 3 bases, and 8 bases separated the two germline ends. The CDR3: CASSLSGNYEQYF. As DNA, the CDR3 is TGCGCCAGCAGCTTGTCAGGAAACTACGAGCAGTACTTC.

The rearrangement links TRBV5-1 to TRBJ2-2; D unclear. The CDR3 sequence is 14 residues long. Per germline, CDR1 SGHRS and CDR2 YFSETQ. The V end was cut by 5 bases, the J end by 2 bases, with 10 bases between. The CDR3 region is CASSSFQNTGELFF. CDR3 coding DNA: TGCGCCAGCAGTAGCTTTCAAAACACCGGGGAGCTGTTTTTT.

This sequence joins TRBV7-9 and TRBJ2-1; D call uncertain. In germline, CDR1 is SEHNR, CDR2 FQNEAQ (reference sequence). CDR3 length equals 12 residues. Trimming cost V 5 bases and J 10 bases, with 12 bases left between them. CDR3 coding DNA: TGTGCCAGCAGCGATCAACGGGTGGAGCAGTTCTTC. Protein product: CASSDQRVEQFF.

J is TRBJ2-5 and V is TRBV4-3, with 10 nucleotides matching TRBD2. The J call is doubtful: the DNA matches TRBJ2-7 better. The CDR3 has 15 amino acids. The germline V gene encodes CDR1 LGHNA and CDR2 YSLEER. The CDR3 DNA sequence: TGCGCCAGCAGCCCAAGCGGGGGGGCCTCCTACGAGCAGTACTTC. Amino acids: CASSPSGGASYEQYF.